This passage covers 17 T cell receptor beta chains from one sample sequenced in a study of glioma-infiltrating T cells after dendritic cell vaccination (dated by TCRdb to 2016 to 2017). Library method: the immunoSEQ multiplex PCR assay. TCRdb holds this immuneACCESS table with in-frame rearrangements only. Some clones are missing; in checked studies, unresolved V genes explain under half, and the rest has no known cause. Here the sample has tens of thousands of clones; about 85% occur a single time. The ten largest account for 8.5% of the sample. The time point tag for this specimen amounts to: after dendritic cell vaccination, including at tumor progression/relapse. The sequencing here drew on blood, taken after dendritic cell vaccination. The receptors were gathered from a human donor with glioblastoma.

V is TRBV5-1 and J is TRBJ2-7; 11 nucleotides agree with TRBD1. This CDR3 has 15 residues. V was pared by 2 bases and J by 3 bases, with 4 bases of the junction left unmatched. Germline-derived CDR1 and CDR2 are SGHRS and YFSETQ. The CDR3 sequence is CASSLLDRGLYEQYF. Written as DNA, the CDR3 is TGCGCCAGCAGCTTACTGGACAGGGGGCTCTACGAGCAGTACTTC.

The rearrangement joins TRBV7-2 to TRBJ2-7; 8 bases map to TRBD2. Germline assignment: CDR1 SGHTA and CDR2 FQGNSA. The junction had 8 bases not matched to a gene; V was cut back by 6 bases and J by 4 bases. This CDR3 spans 14 amino acids. CDR3 sequence reads: CASRPRGARYEQYF. DNA of the CDR3: TGTGCCAGCAGACCGCGGGGGGCGCGTTACGAGCAGTACTTC.

The genes are TRBV2 and TRBJ2-2, with D possibly being TRBD1 (5 bases). CDR1 and CDR2 from the germline V gene are SNHLY and FYNNEI. Deletions cut 8 bases from V and 2 bases from J, with 9 bases between. The CDR3 is made up of 13 amino acids. CDR3 DNA: TGTGCCAGCCAGGGCCCTAACACCGGGGAGCTGTTTTTT. The encoded protein is CASQGPNTGELFF.

V and J are TRBV5-6 and TRBJ2-5; D remains unclear. This CDR3 contains 15 residues. V lost 6 bases and J lost 5, with 20 bases in between. Germline CDR1 is SGHDT and CDR2 is YYEEEE. The CDR3 here is CASNLAPGPAETQYF. The CDR3 bases are TGTGCCAGCAACCTGGCCCCAGGCCCCGCCGAGACCCAGTACTTC.

V gene TRBV28 combines with J gene TRBJ2-3, with D unclear. The CDR3 runs to 11 residues. Germline V CDR1 and CDR2: MDHEN, SYDVKM. Trimming cost V 7 bases and J 6 bases, with 8 bases left between them. The CDR3 coding sequence is TGTGCCAGCACCGTTCAGGATACGCAGTATTTT. The encoded protein is CASTVQDTQYF.

The chain carries TRBV18 and TRBJ2-7; TRBD1 aligns across 7 bases. CDR1 and CDR2 (germline): KGHSH, LQKENI. CDR3 length equals 15 residues. Trimming cost V 5 bases and J 7 bases; bases outside gene matches: 14. CDR3 DNA: TGTGCCAGCTCATTGGGGACAGTCCCGAGAGCGGAGCAGTACTTC. Its protein product is CASSLGTVPRAEQYF.

About this clone itself: The sample has other DNA sequences that encode this CDR3 too. Written as DNA, the CDR3 is TGTGCCAGCAGTCCGGACAGGCCTGGAAACACCATATATTTT. Translated, it gives CASSPDRPGNTIYF. The J gene is TRBJ1-3, the V gene TRBV27, with 7 bases matching TRBD1. Germline CDR1 reads MNHEY; CDR2 reads SMNVEV (reference sequence). Unmatched junction bases numbered 3, after V lost 5 bases and J lost 2 bases. This CDR3 has 14 residues.

This rearrangement joins TRBV6-1 to TRBJ2-1; 10 bases line up with TRBD2. CDR1 is MNHNS and CDR2 is SASEGT in the germline V gene. The CDR3 is 15 residues long. Trimming removed 4 bases from V and 7 bases from J; junction bases left unmatched: 7. The CDR3 loop reads CASSGPLTSGNEQFF. As DNA, the CDR3 is TGTGCCAGCAGTGGCCCCCTGACTAGCGGGAATGAGCAGTTCTTC.

The V gene is TRBV7-2, the J gene TRBJ2-3; 11 bases map to TRBD2. Germline V gene lookup returns CDR1 SGHTA and CDR2 FQGNSA. CDR3 length: 18 amino acids. J lost 1 base, V lost 1 base, and 7 bases had no gene match. CDR3 amino acids: CASSLELAGEGGTDTQYF. As DNA, the CDR3 is TGTGCCAGCAGCTTAGAACTAGCGGGAGAAGGCGGCACAGATACGCAGTATTTT.

The V call is TRBV21-1, the J call TRBJ1-3; the D call of TRBD1 is as the table states it, not checked on the DNA. TRBV21-1 is designated a pseudogene. This CDR3 comprises 14 residues. The CDR3, as DNA: TGTGCCAGCAAGAAAGACAGGTCTGGAAACACCATATATTTT. It is translated as CASKKDRSGNTIYF.

This clone has only one observation. This rearrangement joins TRBV27 to TRBJ2-7, with TRBD1 matching 8 bases. The CDR3 is 15 residues long. CDR1 is MNHEY, CDR2 SMNVEV, per germline (reference sequence). With V trimmed by 1 base and J by 6 bases, 8 bases remained unmatched. The CDR3 nucleotides are TGTGCCAGCAGTTTATGGGCAGGGGGCGAAATCGAGCAGTACTTC. It encodes CASSLWAGGEIEQYF.

This chain uses TRBV5-1 with TRBJ2-7; 12 nucleotides match TRBD2. Germline V gene lookup returns CDR1 SGHRS and CDR2 YFSETQ. Losses at the gene ends were 2 bases for V and 3 bases for J; bases not matched to a gene: 15. The CDR3 is 19 amino acids. Here the CDR3 reads CASSFSTSGRQGLSYEQYF. The CDR3, as DNA: TGCGCCAGCAGCTTTTCAACTAGCGGGAGGCAGGGTCTTAGCTACGAGCAGTACTTC.

The V gene is TRBV7-3, the J gene TRBJ2-3; 11 bases agree with TRBD2. The CDR3 length is 17 residues. With V trimmed by 2 bases and J by 3 bases, 7 bases remained unmatched. Germline CDR1 reads SGHTA; CDR2 reads FQGTGA. The CDR3 region has the DNA TGTGCCAGCAGCTTAGCTCTAGCGGGGGGTTTGACAGATACGCAGTATTTT. It is translated as CASSLALAGGLTDTQYF.

The CDR3 nucleotides read TGTGCCAGCAAAAAAGCGGTTCAAGAGACCCAGTACTTC. Encoded protein: CASKKAVQETQYF. The chain links TRBV5-4 to TRBJ2-5, with D tentatively TRBD2 (5 bases). The ends were cut back, 6 bases at V and 2 bases at J, with 11 bases in the middle. CDR1 and CDR2 from the germline V gene are SGHNT and YYREEE (reference sequence). The CDR3 loop spans 13 amino acids.

The genes are TRBV7-9 and TRBJ1-6; 8 bases fit TRBD1. Germline trimming cut 5 bases from V and 9 bases from J; bases unmatched to any gene: 12. This CDR3 contains 16 residues. Germline V CDR1 and CDR2: SEHNR, FQNEAQ (reference sequence). The CDR3 is CASSPAVQGARSPLHF. DNA of the CDR3: TGTGCCAGCAGCCCAGCGGTCCAGGGGGCTCGTTCACCCCTCCACTTT. Looking up the rest from reference TRBV7-9 and TRBJ1-6 gives the full variable domain: DTGVSQNPRHKITKRGQNVTFRCDPISEHNRLYWYRQTLGQGPEFLTYFQNEAQLEKSRLLSDRFSAERPKGSFSTLEIQRTEQGDSAMYLCASSPAVQGARSPLHFGNGTRLTVT.

This chain uses TRBV19 with TRBJ2-1; D possibly corresponds to TRBD2 (6 bases). The germline gives CDR1 LNHDA, CDR2 SQIVND (reference sequence). Trimming left V 3 bases short and J 9 bases short, with 9 bases between. The CDR3 loop spans 12 amino acids. This chain's CDR3 is CASSIFGGEQFF. CDR3 in DNA: TGTGCCAGTAGTATTTTCGGGGGTGAGCAGTTCTTC.

The J gene is TRBJ1-6, the V gene TRBV19; maybe TRBD1 (6 bases). Germline lookup yields CDR1 LNHDA and CDR2 SQIVND (reference sequence). V lost 3 bases to trimming and J lost 5 bases, with 11 bases between them. CDR3 length equals 15 residues. The chain's CDR3 is CASSIGKGDNSPLHF. The CDR3 nucleotides are TGTGCCAGTAGTATCGGGAAGGGGGATAATTCACCCCTCCACTTT.